The rows below give T cell receptor beta chains drawn from one sample of a study of vaccination effects on CD4 cells after COVID-19. These receptors' antigens are unknown. Clones were read by immunoSEQ multiplex PCR, and TCRdb kept only the in-frame ones, dropping some. The table lists about 45,000 clones, approximately 72% of them singletons, with over 25% in the top ten. Sample: CD4+ T cells from PBMCs cultured with a peptide pool, taken before COVID-19 vaccination. The receptors come from a human donor who had a prior SARS-CoV-2 infection. The CDR3 runs from the conserved cysteine through the conserved F or W. The D gene is left open where the match is weak. Clone size is shown for a subset of rows, as once, few, many or a class of expanded clone.

V gene	CDR3 length	J gene	clone size	D gene	CDR3 DNA	CDR3 protein
TRBV5-4	17	TRBJ2-2	few	TRBD2	TGTGCCAGCAGCTTGGGGGCTAGCGGGGGTGACACCGGGGAGCTGTTTTTT	CASSLGASGGDTGELFF
TRBV9	16	TRBJ2-7	.	TRBD2	TGTGCCAGCAGCGTAACGGCGGGAGGACCGATGGGCGAGCAGTACTTC	CASSVTAGGPMGEQYF
TRBV30	12	TRBJ2-3	.	.	TGTGCCTGGAAGAGGGGCGCAGATACGCAGTATTTT	CAWKRGADTQYF
TRBV3-1/TRBV3-2	20	TRBJ1-1	.	.	TGTGCCAGCAGCGGTCCCCCCCTGGGTCAGACCTGGCCCATGAACACTGAAGCTTTCTTT	CASSGPPLGQTWPMNTEAFF
TRBV6-2/TRBV6-3	15	TRBJ1-5	.	.	TGTGCCAGCAGTTACCCCTTACAAGAAAATCAGCCCCAGCATTTT	CASSYPLQENQPQHF
TRBV30	14	TRBJ2-2	.	.	TGTGCCTGGAGTGTAACAGCAGAACCCGGGGAGCTGTTTTTT	CAWSVTAEPGELFF
TRBV2	13	TRBJ1-5	.	.	TGTGCCAGCAGGGGGCTCAGCAATCAGCCCCAGCATTTT	CASRGLSNQPQHF
TRBV12-5	14	TRBJ2-2	once	.	TGTGCTAGTGGTTCTCGAGGGGGGCCAGGGGAGCTGTTTTTT	CASGSRGGPGELFF
TRBV12-3/TRBV12-4	13	TRBJ1-3	.	.	TGTGCCAGCAGTCCTACAGGGATCAACACCATATATTTT	CASSPTGINTIYF
TRBV3-1/TRBV3-2	13	TRBJ2-7	.	.	TGTGCCAGCAGCCATCTAACCCCCTACGAGCAGTACTTC	CASSHLTPYEQYF
TRBV6-1	16	TRBJ2-5	.	TRBD2	TGTGCCAGCAGTGGACGCAGACTAGCGGGGTACGAGACCCAGTACTTC	CASSGRRLAGYETQYF
TRBV7-7	16	TRBJ2-2	.	.	TGTGCTAGCAGCTTAGGGGCTGGTCAAAACACCGGGGAGCTGTTTTTT	CASSLGAGQNTGELFF